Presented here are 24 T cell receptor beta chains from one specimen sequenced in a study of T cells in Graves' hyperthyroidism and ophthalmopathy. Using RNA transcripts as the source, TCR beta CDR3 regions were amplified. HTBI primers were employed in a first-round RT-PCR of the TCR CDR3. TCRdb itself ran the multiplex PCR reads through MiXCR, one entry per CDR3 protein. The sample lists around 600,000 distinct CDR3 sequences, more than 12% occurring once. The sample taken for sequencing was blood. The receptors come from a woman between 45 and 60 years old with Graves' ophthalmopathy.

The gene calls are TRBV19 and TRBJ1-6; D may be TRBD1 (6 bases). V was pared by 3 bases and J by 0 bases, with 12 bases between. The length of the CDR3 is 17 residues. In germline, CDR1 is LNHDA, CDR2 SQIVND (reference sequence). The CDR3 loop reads CASSMQDSSSYNSPLHF. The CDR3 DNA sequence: TGTGCCAGTAGTATGCAGGACAGCTCCTCCTATAATTCACCCCTCCACTTT.

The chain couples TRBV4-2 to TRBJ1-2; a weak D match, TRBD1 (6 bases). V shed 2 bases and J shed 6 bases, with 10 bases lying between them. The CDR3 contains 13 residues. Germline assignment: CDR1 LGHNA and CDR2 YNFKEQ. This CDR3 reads CASSQRGSDGYTF. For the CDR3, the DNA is TGTGCCAGCAGCCAAAGGGGGTCGGATGGCTACACCTTC.

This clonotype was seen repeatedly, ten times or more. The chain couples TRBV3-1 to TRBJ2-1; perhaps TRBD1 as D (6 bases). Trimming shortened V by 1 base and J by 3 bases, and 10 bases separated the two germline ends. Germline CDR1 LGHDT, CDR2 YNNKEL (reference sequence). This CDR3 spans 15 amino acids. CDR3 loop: CASSQVLDSYNEQFF. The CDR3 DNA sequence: TGTGCCAGCAGCCAAGTTTTGGACAGCTACAATGAGCAGTTCTTC.

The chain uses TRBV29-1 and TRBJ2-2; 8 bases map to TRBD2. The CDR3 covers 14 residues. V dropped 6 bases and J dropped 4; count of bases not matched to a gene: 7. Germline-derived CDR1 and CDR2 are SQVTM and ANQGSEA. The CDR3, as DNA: TGCAGCGTACAAAGCGGGAGAAGCACCGGGGAGCTGTTTTTT. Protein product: CSVQSGRSTGELFF.

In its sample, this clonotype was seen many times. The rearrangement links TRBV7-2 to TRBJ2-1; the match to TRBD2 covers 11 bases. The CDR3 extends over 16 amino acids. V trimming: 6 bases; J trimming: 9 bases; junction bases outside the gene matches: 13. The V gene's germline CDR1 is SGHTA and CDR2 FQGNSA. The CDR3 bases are TGTGCCAGCAGTCCGACCCTAGCGGGAGGAAGGGGTGAGCAGTTCTTC. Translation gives CASSPTLAGGRGEQFF.

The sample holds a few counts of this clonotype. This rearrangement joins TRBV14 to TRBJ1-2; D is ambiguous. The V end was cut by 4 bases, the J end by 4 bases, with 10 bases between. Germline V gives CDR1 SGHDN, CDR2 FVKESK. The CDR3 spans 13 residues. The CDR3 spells CASSRFPAYGYTF. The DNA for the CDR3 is TGTGCCAGCAGCCGTTTCCCTGCCTATGGCTACACCTTC. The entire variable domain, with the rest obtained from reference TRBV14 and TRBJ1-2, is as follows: EAGVTQFPSHSVIEKGQTVTLRCDPISGHDNLYWYRRVMGKEIKFLLHFVKESKQDESGMPNNRFLAERTGGTYSTLKVQPAELEDSGVYFCASSRFPAYGYTFGSGTRLTVV.

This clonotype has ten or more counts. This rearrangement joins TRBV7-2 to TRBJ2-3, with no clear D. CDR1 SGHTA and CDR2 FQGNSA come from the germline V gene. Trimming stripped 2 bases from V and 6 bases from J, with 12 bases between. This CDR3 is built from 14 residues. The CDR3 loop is CASSLSTPKDTQYF. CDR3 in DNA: TGTGCCAGCAGCTTATCGACCCCTAAGGATACGCAGTATTTT.

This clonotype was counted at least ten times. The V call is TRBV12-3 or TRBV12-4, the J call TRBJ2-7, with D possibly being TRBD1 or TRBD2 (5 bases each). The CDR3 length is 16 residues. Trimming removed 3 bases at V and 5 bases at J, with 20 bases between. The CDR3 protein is CASSLNRGGIKDEQYF. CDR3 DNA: TGTGCCAGCAGTTTGAACCGTGGGGGAATTAAGGACGAGCAGTACTTC.

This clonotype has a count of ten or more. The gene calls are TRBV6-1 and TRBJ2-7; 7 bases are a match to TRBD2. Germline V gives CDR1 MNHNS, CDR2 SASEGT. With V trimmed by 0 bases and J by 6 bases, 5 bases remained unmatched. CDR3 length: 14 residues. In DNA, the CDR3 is TGTGCCAGCAGTGAAGCGCTTCCGGGGGGCGAGCAGTACTTC. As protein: CASSEALPGGEQYF.

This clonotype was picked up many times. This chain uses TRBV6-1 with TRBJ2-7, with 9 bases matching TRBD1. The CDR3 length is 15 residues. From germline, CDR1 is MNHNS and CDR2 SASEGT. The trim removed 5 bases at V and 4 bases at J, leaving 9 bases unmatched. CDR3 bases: TGTGCCAGCAGTCGTGCGGGACAGGGCCTTTACGAGCAGTACTTC. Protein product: CASSRAGQGLYEQYF.

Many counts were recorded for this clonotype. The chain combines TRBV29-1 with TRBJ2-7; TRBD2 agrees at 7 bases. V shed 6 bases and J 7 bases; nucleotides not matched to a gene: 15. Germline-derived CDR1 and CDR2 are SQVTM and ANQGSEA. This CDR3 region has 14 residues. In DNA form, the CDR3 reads TGCAGCGTCGCCCCGGGACTATACCAGAGGGAGCAGTACTTC. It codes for CSVAPGLYQREQYF.

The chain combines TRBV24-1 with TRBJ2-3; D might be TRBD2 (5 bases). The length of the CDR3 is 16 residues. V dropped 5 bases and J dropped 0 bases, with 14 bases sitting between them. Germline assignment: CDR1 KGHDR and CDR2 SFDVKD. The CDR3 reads CATSGQADDSTDTQYF. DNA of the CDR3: TGTGCCACCAGTGGCCAAGCGGACGATAGCACAGATACGCAGTATTTT.

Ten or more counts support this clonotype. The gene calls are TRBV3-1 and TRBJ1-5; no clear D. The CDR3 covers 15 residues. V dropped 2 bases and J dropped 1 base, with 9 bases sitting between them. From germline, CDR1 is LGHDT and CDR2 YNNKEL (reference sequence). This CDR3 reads CASSQFPGSNQPQHF. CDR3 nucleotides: TGTGCCAGCAGCCAATTTCCGGGGAGCAATCAGCCCCAGCATTTT.

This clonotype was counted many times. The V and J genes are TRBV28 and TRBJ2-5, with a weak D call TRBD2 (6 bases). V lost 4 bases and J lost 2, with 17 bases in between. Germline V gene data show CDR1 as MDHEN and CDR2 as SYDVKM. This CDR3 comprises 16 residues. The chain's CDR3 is CASSSLTGLPQETQYF. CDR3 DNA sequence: TGTGCCAGCAGTTCACTGACGGGACTCCCTCAAGAGACCCAGTACTTC.

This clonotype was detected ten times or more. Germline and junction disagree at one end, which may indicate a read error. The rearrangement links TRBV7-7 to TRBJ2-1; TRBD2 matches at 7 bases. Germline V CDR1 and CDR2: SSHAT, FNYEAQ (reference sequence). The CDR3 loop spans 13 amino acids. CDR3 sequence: CASSLARGDEQFF. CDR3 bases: TGTGCTAGCAGCTTAGCCCGGGGGGATGAGCAGTTCTTC.

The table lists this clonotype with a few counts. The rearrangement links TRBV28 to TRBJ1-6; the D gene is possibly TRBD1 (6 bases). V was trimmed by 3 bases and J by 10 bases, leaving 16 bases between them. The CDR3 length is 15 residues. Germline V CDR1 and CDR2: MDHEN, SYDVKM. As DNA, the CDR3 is TGTGCCAGCAGTTTTGGGGGCATTTGGGACTCACCCCTCCACTTT. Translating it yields CASSFGGIWDSPLHF.

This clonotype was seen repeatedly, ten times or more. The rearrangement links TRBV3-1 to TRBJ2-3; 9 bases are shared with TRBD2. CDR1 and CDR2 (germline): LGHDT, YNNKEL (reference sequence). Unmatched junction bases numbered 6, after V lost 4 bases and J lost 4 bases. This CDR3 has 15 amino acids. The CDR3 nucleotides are TGTGCCAGCAGCCTCGGGGGACTAGCAGCAGATACGCAGTATTTT. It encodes CASSLGGLAADTQYF.

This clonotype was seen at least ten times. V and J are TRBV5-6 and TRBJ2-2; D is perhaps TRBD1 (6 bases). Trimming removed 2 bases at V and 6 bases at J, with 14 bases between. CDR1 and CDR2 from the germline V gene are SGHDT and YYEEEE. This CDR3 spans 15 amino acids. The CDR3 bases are TGTGCCAGCAGCTTAGAGGGTCGGACAGCCGGGGAGCTGTTTTTT. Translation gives CASSLEGRTAGELFF. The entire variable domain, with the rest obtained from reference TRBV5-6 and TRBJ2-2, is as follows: DAGVTQSPTHLIKTRGQQVTLRCSPKSGHDTVSWYQQALGQGPQFIFQYYEEEERQRGNFPDRFSGHQFPNYSSELNVNALLLGDSALYLCASSLEGRTAGELFFGEGSRLTVL.

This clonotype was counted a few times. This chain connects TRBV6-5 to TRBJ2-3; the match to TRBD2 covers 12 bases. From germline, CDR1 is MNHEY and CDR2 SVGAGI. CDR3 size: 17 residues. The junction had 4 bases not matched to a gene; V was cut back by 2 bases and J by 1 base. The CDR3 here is CASSYKRLAGGTDTQYF. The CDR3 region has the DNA TGTGCCAGCAGTTACAAACGACTAGCGGGAGGCACAGATACGCAGTATTTT.

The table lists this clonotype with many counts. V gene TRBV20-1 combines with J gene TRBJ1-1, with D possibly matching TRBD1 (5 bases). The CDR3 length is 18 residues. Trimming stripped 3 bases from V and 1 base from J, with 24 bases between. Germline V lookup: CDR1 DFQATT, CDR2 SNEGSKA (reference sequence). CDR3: CSARIPTWTTSGNTEAFF. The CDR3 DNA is TGCAGTGCTAGGATACCTACTTGGACAACGTCTGGGAACACTGAAGCTTTCTTT.

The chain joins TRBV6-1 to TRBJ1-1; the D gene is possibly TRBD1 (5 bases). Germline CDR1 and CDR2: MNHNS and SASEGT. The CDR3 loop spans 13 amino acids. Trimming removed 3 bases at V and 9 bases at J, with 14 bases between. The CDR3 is CASSDGLGDQAFF. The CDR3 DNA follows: TGTGCCAGCAGTGATGGGCTCGGGGACCAAGCTTTCTTT.

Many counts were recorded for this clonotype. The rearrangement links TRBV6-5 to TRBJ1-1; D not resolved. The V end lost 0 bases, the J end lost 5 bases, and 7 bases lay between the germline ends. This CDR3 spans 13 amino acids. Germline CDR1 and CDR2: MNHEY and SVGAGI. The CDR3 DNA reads TGTGCCAGCAGTTACTCAGGGTTGACTGAAGCTTTCTTT. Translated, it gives CASSYSGLTEAFF.

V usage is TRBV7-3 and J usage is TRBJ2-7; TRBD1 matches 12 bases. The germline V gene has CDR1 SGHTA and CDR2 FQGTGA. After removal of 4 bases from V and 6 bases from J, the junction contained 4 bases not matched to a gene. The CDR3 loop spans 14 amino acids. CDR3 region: CASSSGQGAVEQYF. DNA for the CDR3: TGTGCCAGCAGCTCGGGACAGGGGGCGGTCGAGCAGTACTTC.

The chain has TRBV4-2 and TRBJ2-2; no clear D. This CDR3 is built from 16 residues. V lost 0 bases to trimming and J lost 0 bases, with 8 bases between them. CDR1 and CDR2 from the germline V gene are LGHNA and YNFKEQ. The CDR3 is CASSQEQIANTGELFF. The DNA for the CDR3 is TGTGCCAGCAGCCAAGAACAAATCGCGAACACCGGGGAGCTGTTTTTT.